What follows describes a single T cell receptor beta chain. Trimming cost V 11 bases and J 0 bases, with 16 bases left between them. The CDR3 consists of 15 residues. Germline CDR1 and CDR2: SEHNR and FQNEAQ (reference sequence). The entry originates in a study of cytomegalovirus exposure and HLA in healthy donors. This table comes from immunoSEQ multiplex PCR, and its TCRdb copy is limited to in-frame clones, with some not included. The sample lists over 150,000 clones; 70% to 90% were seen once. The chain recombines TRBV7-9 with TRBJ1-4, with TRBD1 as a possible D gene (5 bases). This receptor was identified in a man aged 18 to 29 in good health and CMV-seropositive. Sequencing was performed on PBMCs. CDR3 DNA sequence: TGTGCCGCAGCGCGGGGGACCGCAACTAATGAAAAACTGTTTTTT. Translating it yields CAAARGTATNEKLFF.